This T cell receptor beta chain was sequenced during a study of shared clonotypes between healthy human individuals. Terminally differentiated effector memory CD45RA+ cells were excluded from the naive CD8 cells, which were CD45RO-negative and positively selected for CCR7. This CDR3 is 15 amino acids long. The V end was cut by 1 base, the J end by 2 bases, with 9 bases between. Germline V gene lookup returns CDR1 MNHEY and CDR2 SMNVEV (reference sequence). The data were produced by immunoSEQ multiplex PCR, yet TCRdb's version contains in-frame clones alone and is incomplete. The sample includes 750,000 to 1,000,000 clones, more than 85% of them seen just once.

The V call is TRBV27, the J call TRBJ1-3; TRBD1 is a possible D gene (6 bases). The sequence came from a man aged 25 to 40 in good health. The sample comprised naive CD8+ T cells sorted from blood. In DNA, the CDR3 is TGTGCCAGCAGTTTATTGGGGGCTACTGGAAACACCATATATTTT. This translates into CASSLLGATGNTIYF.